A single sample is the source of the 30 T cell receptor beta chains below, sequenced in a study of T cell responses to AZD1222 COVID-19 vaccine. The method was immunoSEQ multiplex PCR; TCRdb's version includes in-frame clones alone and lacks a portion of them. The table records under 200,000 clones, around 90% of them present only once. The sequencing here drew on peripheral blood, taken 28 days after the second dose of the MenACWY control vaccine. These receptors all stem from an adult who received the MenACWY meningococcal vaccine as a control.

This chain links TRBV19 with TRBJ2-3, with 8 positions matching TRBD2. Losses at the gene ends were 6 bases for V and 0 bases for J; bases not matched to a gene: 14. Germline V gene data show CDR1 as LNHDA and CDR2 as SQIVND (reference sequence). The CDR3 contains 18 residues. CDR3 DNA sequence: TGTGCCAGTAGAAACTCCGGGGCGGCTAGCGGGAGCACAGATACGCAGTATTTT. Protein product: CASRNSGAASGSTDTQYF.

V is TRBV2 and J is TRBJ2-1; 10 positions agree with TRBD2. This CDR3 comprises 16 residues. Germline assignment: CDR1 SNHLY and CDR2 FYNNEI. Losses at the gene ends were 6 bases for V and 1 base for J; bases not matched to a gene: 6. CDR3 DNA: TGTGCCAGCAGACCAGTAGCGGGAGGTTCCTACAATGAGCAGTTCTTC. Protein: CASRPVAGGSYNEQFF.

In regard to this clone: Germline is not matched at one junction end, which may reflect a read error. CDR3: CASKYSGTGRSYEQYF. The CDR3 bases are TGTGCTAGCAAGTATAGCGGGACTGGTCGGTCCTACGAGCAGTACTTC. This chain joins TRBV11-3 and TRBJ2-7; 8 nucleotides agree with TRBD2. The CDR3 is 16 residues long. Germline CDR1 SGHNT, CDR2 YENEEA.

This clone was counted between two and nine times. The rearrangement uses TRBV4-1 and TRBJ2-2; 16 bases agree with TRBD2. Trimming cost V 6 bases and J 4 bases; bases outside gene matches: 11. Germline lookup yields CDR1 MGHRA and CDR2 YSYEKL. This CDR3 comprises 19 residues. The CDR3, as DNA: TGCGCCAGCAGGTCACCGGGACTAGCGGGAGGGCCTCGCACCGGGGAGCTGTTTTTT. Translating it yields CASRSPGLAGGPRTGELFF.

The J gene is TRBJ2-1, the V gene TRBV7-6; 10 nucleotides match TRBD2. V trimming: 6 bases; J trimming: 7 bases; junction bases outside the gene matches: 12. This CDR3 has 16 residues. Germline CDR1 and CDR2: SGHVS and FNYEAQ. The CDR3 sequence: CASSFTSGTPRNEQFF. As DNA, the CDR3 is TGTGCCAGCAGTTTTACTAGCGGGACCCCTCGGAATGAGCAGTTCTTC.

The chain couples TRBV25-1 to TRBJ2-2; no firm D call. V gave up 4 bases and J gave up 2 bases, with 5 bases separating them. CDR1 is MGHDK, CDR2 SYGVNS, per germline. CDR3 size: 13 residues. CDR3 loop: CASSGSNTGELFF. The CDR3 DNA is TGTGCCAGCAGTGGGAGTAACACCGGGGAGCTGTTTTTT.

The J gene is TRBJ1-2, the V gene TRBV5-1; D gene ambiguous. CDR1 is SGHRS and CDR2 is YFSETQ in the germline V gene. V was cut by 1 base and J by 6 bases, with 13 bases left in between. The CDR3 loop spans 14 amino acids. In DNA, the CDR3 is TGCGCCAGCAGCTTGAGTAACAGATTAAATGGCTACACCTTC. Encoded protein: CASSLSNRLNGYTF.

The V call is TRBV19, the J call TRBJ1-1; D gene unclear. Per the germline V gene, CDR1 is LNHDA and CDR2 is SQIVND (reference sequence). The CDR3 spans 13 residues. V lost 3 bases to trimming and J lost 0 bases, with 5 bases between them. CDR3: CASSILMNTEAFF. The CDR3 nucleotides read TGTGCCAGTAGTATCTTAATGAACACTGAAGCTTTCTTT.

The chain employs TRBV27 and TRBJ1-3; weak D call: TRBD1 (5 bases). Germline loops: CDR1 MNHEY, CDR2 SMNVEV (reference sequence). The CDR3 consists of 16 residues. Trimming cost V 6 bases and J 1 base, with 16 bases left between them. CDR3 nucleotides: TGTGCCAGCAGCCGGGGACGGTCATCATCTGGAAACACCATATATTTT. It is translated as CASSRGRSSSGNTIYF.

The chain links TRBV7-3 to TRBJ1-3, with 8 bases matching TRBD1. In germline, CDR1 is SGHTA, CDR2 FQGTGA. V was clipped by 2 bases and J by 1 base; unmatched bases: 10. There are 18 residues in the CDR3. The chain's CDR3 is CASSLSRPGTGSGNTIYF. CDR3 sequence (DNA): TGTGCCAGCAGCTTATCTCGTCCCGGGACAGGTTCTGGAAACACCATATATTTT.

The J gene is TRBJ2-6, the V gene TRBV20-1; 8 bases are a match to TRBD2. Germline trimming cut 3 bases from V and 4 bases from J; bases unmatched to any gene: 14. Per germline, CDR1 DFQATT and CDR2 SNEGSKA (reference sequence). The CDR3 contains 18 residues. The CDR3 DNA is TGCAGTGCTAGTCGGGGGGGTGCCTGGACCTCCGGGGCCAACGTCCTGACTTTC. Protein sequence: CSASRGGAWTSGANVLTF.

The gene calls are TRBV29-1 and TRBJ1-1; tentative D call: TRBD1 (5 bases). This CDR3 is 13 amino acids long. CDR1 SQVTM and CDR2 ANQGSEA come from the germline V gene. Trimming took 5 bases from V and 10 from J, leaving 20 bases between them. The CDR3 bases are TGCAGCGTTTTAAGAGGGGAGGAGTGGGTAGCTTTCTTT. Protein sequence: CSVLRGEEWVAFF.

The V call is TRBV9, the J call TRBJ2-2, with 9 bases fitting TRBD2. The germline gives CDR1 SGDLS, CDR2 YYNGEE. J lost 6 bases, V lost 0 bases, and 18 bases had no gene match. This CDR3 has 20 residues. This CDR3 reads CASSVGLAGTGRGMAGELFF. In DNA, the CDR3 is TGTGCCAGCAGCGTAGGCCTAGCGGGGACGGGTCGAGGGATGGCCGGGGAGCTGTTTTTT.

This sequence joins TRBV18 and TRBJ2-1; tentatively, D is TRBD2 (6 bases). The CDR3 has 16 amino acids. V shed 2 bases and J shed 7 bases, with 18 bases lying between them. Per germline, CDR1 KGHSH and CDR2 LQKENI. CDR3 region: CASSPFIAEGINEQFF. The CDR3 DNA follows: TGTGCCAGCTCACCATTTATAGCGGAGGGGATAAATGAGCAGTTCTTC.

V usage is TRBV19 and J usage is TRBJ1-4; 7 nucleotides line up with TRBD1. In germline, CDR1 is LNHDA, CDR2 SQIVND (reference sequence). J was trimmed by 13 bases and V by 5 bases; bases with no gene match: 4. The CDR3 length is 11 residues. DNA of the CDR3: TGTGCCAGTAGTGTCAGGGGGGCACTGTTTTTT. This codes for CASSVRGALFF. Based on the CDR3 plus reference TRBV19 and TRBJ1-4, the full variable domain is DGGITQSPKYLFRKEGQNVTLSCEQNLNHDAMYWYRQDPGQGLRLIYYSQIVNDFQKGDIAEGYSVSREKKESFPLTVTSAQKNPTAFYLCASSVRGALFFGSGTQLSVL.

DNA of the CDR3: TGTGCCAGCACGAGAGGGAACGGGAATCAGCCCCAGCATTTT. Protein product: CASTRGNGNQPQHF. V and J are TRBV2 and TRBJ1-5; D is ambiguous. This CDR3 spans 14 amino acids. Germline CDR1 reads SNHLY; CDR2 reads FYNNEI. V gave up 7 bases and J gave up 4 bases, with 14 bases separating them.

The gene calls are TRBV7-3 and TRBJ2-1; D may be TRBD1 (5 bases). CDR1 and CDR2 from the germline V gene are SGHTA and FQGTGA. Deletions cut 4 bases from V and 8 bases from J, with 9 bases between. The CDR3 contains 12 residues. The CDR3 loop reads CASSSVGDEQFF. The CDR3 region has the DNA TGTGCCAGCAGCTCCGTAGGGGATGAGCAGTTCTTC. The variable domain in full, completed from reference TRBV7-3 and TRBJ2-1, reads GAGVSQTPSNKVTEKGKYVELRCDPISGHTALYWYRQSLGQGPEFLIYFQGTGAADDSGLPNDRFFAVRPEGSVSTLKIQRTERGDSAVYLCASSSVGDEQFFGPGTRLTVL.

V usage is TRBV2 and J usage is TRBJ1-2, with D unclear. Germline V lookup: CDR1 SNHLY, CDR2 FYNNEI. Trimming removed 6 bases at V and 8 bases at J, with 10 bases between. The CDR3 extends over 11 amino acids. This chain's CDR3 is CASRTSSGYTF. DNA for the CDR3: TGTGCCAGCAGGACCTCTTCGGGCTACACCTTC.

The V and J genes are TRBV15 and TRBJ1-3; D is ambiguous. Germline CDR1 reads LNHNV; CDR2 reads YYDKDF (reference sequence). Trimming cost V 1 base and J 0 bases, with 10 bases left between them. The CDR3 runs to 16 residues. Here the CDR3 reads CATSRAVFNSGNTIYF. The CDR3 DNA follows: TGTGCCACCAGCAGAGCGGTCTTTAACTCTGGAAACACCATATATTTT.

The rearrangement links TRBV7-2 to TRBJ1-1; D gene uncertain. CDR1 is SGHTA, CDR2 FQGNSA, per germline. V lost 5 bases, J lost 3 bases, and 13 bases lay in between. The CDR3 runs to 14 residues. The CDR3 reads CASSLARQDTEAFF. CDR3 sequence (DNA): TGTGCCAGCAGCCTCGCTCGGCAAGACACTGAAGCTTTCTTT.

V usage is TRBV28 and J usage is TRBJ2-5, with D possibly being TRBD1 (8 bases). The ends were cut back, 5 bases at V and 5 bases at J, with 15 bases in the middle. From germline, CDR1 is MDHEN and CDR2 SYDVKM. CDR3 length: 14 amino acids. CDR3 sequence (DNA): TGTGCCAGCAGTCTACAGGGGGGGGTCGAGACCCAGTACTTC. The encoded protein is CASSLQGGVETQYF.

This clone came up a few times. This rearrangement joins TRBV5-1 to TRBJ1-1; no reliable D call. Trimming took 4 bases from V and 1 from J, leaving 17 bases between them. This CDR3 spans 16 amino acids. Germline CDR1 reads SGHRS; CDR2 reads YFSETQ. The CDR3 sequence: CASSPQVSVANTEAFF. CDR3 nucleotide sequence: TGCGCCAGCAGCCCGCAAGTGTCCGTGGCGAACACTGAAGCTTTCTTT.

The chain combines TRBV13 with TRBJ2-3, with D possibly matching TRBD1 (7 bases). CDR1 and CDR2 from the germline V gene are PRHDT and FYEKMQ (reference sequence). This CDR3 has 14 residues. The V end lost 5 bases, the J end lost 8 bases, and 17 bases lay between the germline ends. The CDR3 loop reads CASSGDREAGTQYF. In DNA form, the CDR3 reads TGTGCCAGCAGCGGAGACAGGGAGGCAGGTACGCAGTATTTT.

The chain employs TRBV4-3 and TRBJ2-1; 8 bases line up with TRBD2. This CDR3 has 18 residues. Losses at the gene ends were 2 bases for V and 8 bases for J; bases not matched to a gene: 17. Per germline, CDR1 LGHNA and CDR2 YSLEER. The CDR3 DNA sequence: TGCGCCAGCAGCCAAAGCCGTTTTGCGGGAGGTATGGAGGATGAGCAGTTCTTC. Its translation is CASSQSRFAGGMEDEQFF.

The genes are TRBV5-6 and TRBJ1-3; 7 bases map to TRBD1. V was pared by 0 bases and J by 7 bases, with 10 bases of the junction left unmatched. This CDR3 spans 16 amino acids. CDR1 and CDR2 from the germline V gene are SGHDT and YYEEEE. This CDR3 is CASSLGPTGPRNTIYF. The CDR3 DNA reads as TGTGCCAGCAGCTTGGGGCCGACAGGGCCGAGGAACACCATATATTTT.

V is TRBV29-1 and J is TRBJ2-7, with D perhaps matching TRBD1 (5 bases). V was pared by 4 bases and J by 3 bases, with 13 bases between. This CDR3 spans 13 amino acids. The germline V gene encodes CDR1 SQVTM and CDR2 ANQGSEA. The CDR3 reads CSVGGGSYYEQYF. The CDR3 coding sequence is TGCAGCGTTGGGGGCGGATCGTACTACGAGCAGTACTTC.

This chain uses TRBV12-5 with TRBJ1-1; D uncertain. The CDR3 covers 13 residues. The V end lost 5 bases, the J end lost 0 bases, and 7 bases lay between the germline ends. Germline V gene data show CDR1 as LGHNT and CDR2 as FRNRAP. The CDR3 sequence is CASGPYLNTEAFF. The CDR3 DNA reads TGTGCTAGTGGTCCCTACTTGAACACTGAAGCTTTCTTT.

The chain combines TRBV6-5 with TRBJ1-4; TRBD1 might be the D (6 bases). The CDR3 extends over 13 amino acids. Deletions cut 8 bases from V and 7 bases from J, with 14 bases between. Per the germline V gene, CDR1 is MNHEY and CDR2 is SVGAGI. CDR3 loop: CASSPGVGEKLFF. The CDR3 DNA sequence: TGTGCCAGCTCGCCAGGGGTGGGTGAAAAACTGTTTTTT.

This CDR3 is CASSTSGSTGELFF. The CDR3 nucleotides read TGTGCCAGCAGTACCAGCGGGAGCACCGGGGAGCTGTTTTTT. The chain recombines TRBV6-5 with TRBJ2-2; TRBD2 matches 8 bases. Looked up from germline, CDR1 is MNHEY and CDR2 is SVGAGI. V lost 5 bases to trimming and J lost 4 bases; unmatched junction nucleotides: 3. The CDR3 has 14 residues.

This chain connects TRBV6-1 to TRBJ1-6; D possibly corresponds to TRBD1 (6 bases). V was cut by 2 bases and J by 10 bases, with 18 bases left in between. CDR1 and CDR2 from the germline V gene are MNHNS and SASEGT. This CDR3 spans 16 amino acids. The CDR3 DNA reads TGTGCCAGCAGTGAATACACAGGGATTCCTGTCTCACCCCTCCACTTT. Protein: CASSEYTGIPVSPLHF.